The sequence of this T cell receptor (beta chain) was determined in a study of shared clonotypes between healthy human individuals. Note on this clone: Antigen specificity is unknown.

Profiled with immunoSEQ multiplex PCR; TCRdb holds only in-frame clones, not every one. The sample lists 1.6 million or so clones; roughly 97% were seen once. Study results and limitations: Blood was the sole source, and tissue repertoires probably differ. Naive CD4 clonotypes were shared across a handful of donors at about 5.3%.

Trimming took 3 bases from V and 7 from J, leaving 9 bases between them. This CDR3 region has 12 residues. Germline CDR1 reads SGHDN; CDR2 reads FVKESK. The chain employs TRBV14 and TRBJ2-5; D is perhaps TRBD2 (5 bases). Sample: naive CD4+ T cells sorted from blood. This sample's subset: CD45RA+ positively selected. The clonotype originates from a man in his thirties or forties in good health. CDR3 amino acids: CASSQYAGTQYF. CDR3 coding DNA: TGTGCCAGCAGCCAGTATGCGGGGACCCAGTACTTC.